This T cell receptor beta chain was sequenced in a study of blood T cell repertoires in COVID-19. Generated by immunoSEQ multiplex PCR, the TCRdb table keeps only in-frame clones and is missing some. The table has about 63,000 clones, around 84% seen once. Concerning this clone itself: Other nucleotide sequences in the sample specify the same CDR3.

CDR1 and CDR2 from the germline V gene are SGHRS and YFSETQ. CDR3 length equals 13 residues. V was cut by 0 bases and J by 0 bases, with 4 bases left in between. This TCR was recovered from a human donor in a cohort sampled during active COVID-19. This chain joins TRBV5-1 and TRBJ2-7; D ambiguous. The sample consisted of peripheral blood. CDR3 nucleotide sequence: TGCGCCAGCAGCTTGGACGGCTCCTACGAGCAGTACTTC. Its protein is CASSLDGSYEQYF.